The 28 T cell receptor beta chains reported below all come from one sample, sequenced in a study of cytomegalovirus exposure and HLA in healthy donors (dated by TCRdb to the late 2010s). Libraries were built with the immunoSEQ multiplex PCR assay. The multiplex PCR relied on a mix of 60 forward primers for TCR Vbeta segments and 13 reverse primers for TCR Jbeta segments. The source is immuneACCESS, and TCRdb retained only in-frame sequences with V and J called. Part of the clones is not carried over; for the studies checked, unresolved V genes explain less than half of this, and the remainder is unexplained. Counted in this sample were 150,000 to 200,000 clones; about three quarters of them appeared once. The top ten clonotypes cover approximately 2% of the sample. The sequenced sample consisted of PBMCs. Receptor source: a female donor in good health and CMV-seronegative.

This clone occurred once. The chain joins TRBV6-5 to TRBJ2-3, with D perhaps TRBD1 (6 bases). V shed 6 bases and J shed 5 bases, with 15 bases lying between them. The CDR3 runs to 14 residues. CDR1 and CDR2 (germline): MNHEY, SVGAGI. Written as DNA, the CDR3 is TGTGCCAGCAGCCCTCGAACAGGGATAGATACGCAGTATTTT. Its protein is CASSPRTGIDTQYF.

The chain employs TRBV5-4 and TRBJ2-3; 9 nucleotides line up with TRBD1. The V segment lost 3 bases and the J segment 4 bases; nucleotides outside the gene matches: 6. This CDR3 spans 15 amino acids. Germline V gene sequence: CDR1 SGHNT, CDR2 YYREEE (reference sequence). CDR3: CASSSRQGDADTQYF. CDR3 DNA: TGTGCCAGCAGCTCCCGACAGGGGGACGCAGATACGCAGTATTTT.

The V call is TRBV19, the J call TRBJ2-3; TRBD2 agrees at 10 bases. CDR3 length: 15 amino acids. Germline V lookup: CDR1 LNHDA, CDR2 SQIVND (reference sequence). V lost 6 bases, J lost 3 bases, and 6 bases stayed unmatched. The CDR3 sequence: CASRAPGLATDTQYF. CDR3 nucleotide sequence: TGTGCCAGTAGGGCCCCGGGACTAGCGACAGATACGCAGTATTTT.

The genes are TRBV30 and TRBJ1-2; D gene uncertain. The V gene lost 4 bases and the J gene lost 8 bases, with 14 bases spanning the gap. The germline V gene has CDR1 GTSNPN and CDR2 SVGIG (reference sequence). CDR3 length: 12 residues. CDR3 residues: CAWTLGGAGYTF. The CDR3 bases are TGTGCCTGGACCCTAGGCGGCGCGGGCTACACCTTC.

The rearrangement joins TRBV9 to TRBJ2-7; 9 nucleotides match TRBD2. This CDR3 is 15 amino acids long. V was clipped by 4 bases and J by 3 bases; unmatched bases: 8. Germline V lookup: CDR1 SGDLS, CDR2 YYNGEE. CDR3 DNA: TGTGCCAGCAGCTCGACCCGCGGGGGGGTCTACGAGCAGTACTTC. Amino acid sequence: CASSSTRGGVYEQYF. The full variable domain, rest sourced from reference TRBV9 and TRBJ2-7, is DSGVTQTPKHLITATGQRVTLRCSPRSGDLSVYWYQQSLDQGLQFLIQYYNGEERAKGNILERFSAQQFPDLHSELNLSSLELGDSALYFCASSSTRGGVYEQYFGPGTRLTVT.

On this clone: Germline and junction disagree at one end, which may indicate a read error. Within the sample, other DNA sequences also encode this same CDR3. This sequence joins TRBV9 and TRBJ1-2; possibly TRBD1 for D (5 bases). Germline CDR1 and CDR2: SGDLS and YYNGEE. There are 13 residues in the CDR3. In nucleotides, the CDR3 is TGTGCCAGCAGCGTACGGGGGGACTATGGCTATACCTTC. Amino acids: CASSVRGDYGYTF. The full variable domain, in which reference TRBV9 and TRBJ1-2 provide the parts outside the CDR3, is DSGVTQTPKHLITATGQRVTLRCSPRSGDLSVYWYQQSLDQGLQFLIQYYNGEERAKGNILERFSAQQFPDLHSELNLSSLELGDSALYFCASSVRGDYGYTFGSGTRLTVV.

The chain is built from TRBV11-2 and TRBJ2-1; D is possibly TRBD2 (6 bases). Germline V gives CDR1 SGHAT, CDR2 FQNNGV. The CDR3 runs 14 residues. The V end was cut by 4 bases, the J end by 4 bases, with 11 bases between. CDR3 in amino acids: CASSSLRGYNEQFF. The CDR3 bases are TGTGCCAGCAGCTCGCTCCGGGGGTACAATGAGCAGTTCTTC.

The chain recombines TRBV30 with TRBJ2-3; D not certain. Trimming pared 7 bases from V and 0 bases from J, leaving 20 bases between. CDR3 size: 16 residues. Looked up from germline, CDR1 is GTSNPN and CDR2 is SVGIG (reference sequence). The DNA of the CDR3 is TGTGCCTTAACCCCTTTTGAGGTAAAAAGCACAGATACGCAGTATTTT. Its translation is CALTPFEVKSTDTQYF.

This clone has only a few counts. The chain links TRBV12-5 to TRBJ2-2; D is perhaps TRBD1 (6 bases). CDR1 and CDR2 (germline): LGHNT, FRNRAP. Trimming shortened V by 7 bases and J by 6 bases, and 12 bases separated the two germline ends. This CDR3 comprises 13 residues. The CDR3 sequence is CASATGIPGELFF. The CDR3 DNA reads as TGTGCTAGTGCCACAGGGATCCCCGGGGAGCTGTTTTTT.

V gene TRBV4-1 combines with J gene TRBJ2-5; D is perhaps TRBD2 (6 bases). Germline loops: CDR1 MGHRA, CDR2 YSYEKL. CDR3 size: 14 residues. Trimming stripped 4 bases from V and 2 bases from J, with 11 bases between. CDR3 region: CASSPAEGQETQYF. DNA for the CDR3: TGCGCCAGCAGCCCAGCGGAGGGGCAAGAGACCCAGTACTTC.

The chain links TRBV2 to TRBJ1-5; possibly TRBD1 for D (6 bases). The CDR3 consists of 16 residues. The V gene lost 6 bases and the J gene lost 6 bases, with 21 bases spanning the gap. CDR1 and CDR2 from the germline V gene are SNHLY and FYNNEI. The CDR3 is CASSDPGTGIGQPQHF. CDR3 DNA sequence: TGTGCCAGCAGCGACCCCGGTACAGGGATAGGTCAGCCCCAGCATTTT.

This clone was detected a few times. This chain joins TRBV7-6 and TRBJ1-5; D is undetermined. CDR3 size: 13 residues. CDR1 and CDR2 from the germline V gene are SGHVS and FNYEAQ. The V end was cut by 2 bases, the J end by 5 bases, with 7 bases between. The CDR3 sequence is CASSLWGDQPQHF. Here the CDR3 DNA reads TGTGCCAGCAGCTTATGGGGAGATCAGCCCCAGCATTTT.

The chain recombines TRBV13 with TRBJ2-2; 7 nucleotides align to TRBD2. Germline trimming cut 1 base from V and 2 bases from J; bases unmatched to any gene: 4. Germline values: CDR1 PRHDT, CDR2 FYEKMQ (reference sequence). The CDR3 has 16 amino acids. CDR3 sequence reads: CASSLARGRNTGELFF. The CDR3 region has the DNA TGTGCCAGCAGCTTAGCTCGCGGGAGAAACACCGGGGAGCTGTTTTTT. Looking up the rest from reference TRBV13 and TRBJ2-2 gives the full variable domain: AAGVIQSPRHLIKEKRETATLKCYPIPRHDTVYWYQQGPGQDPQFLISFYEKMQSDKGSIPDRFSAQQFSDYHSELNMSSLELGDSALYFCASSLARGRNTGELFFGEGSRLTVL.

V usage is TRBV25-1 and J usage is TRBJ2-5; maybe TRBD2 (5 bases). Per germline, CDR1 MGHDK and CDR2 SYGVNS. V lost 4 bases to trimming and J lost 1 base, with 10 bases between them. The CDR3 loop spans 14 amino acids. The CDR3 coding sequence is TGTGCCAGCAGTGCCCGGACTGTCCAAGAGACCCAGTACTTC. Protein: CASSARTVQETQYF.

The rearrangement joins TRBV7-8 to TRBJ1-2, with 9 bases matching TRBD1. CDR1 and CDR2 (germline): SGHVS, FQNEAQ. Losses at the gene ends were 3 bases for V and 1 base for J; bases not matched to a gene: 6. CDR3 size: 16 residues. In DNA form, the CDR3 reads TGTGCCAGCAGCTTGGAGCGGACAGGGGTTAACTATGGCTACACCTTC. It codes for CASSLERTGVNYGYTF.

V and J are TRBV7-9 and TRBJ2-3; a weak D match, TRBD2 (6 bases). This CDR3 comprises 15 residues. Germline CDR1 and CDR2: SEHNR and FQNEAQ (reference sequence). Deletions cut 1 base from V and 1 base from J, with 9 bases between. The CDR3 DNA follows: TGTGCCAGCAGCTTAGGAAGCGGGCGCACAGATACGCAGTATTTT. Amino acids: CASSLGSGRTDTQYF.

V and J are TRBV6-6 and TRBJ1-5; no clear D gene. V lost 7 bases and J lost 0, with 10 bases in between. The length of the CDR3 is 14 residues. Germline values: CDR1 MNHNY, CDR2 SVGAGI (reference sequence). The CDR3 DNA follows: TGTGCCAGCACTCCCGGAGTTAGCAATCAGCCCCAGCATTTT. Protein product: CASTPGVSNQPQHF.

The chain employs TRBV9 and TRBJ1-2; 8 bases align to TRBD1. Trimming removed 4 bases from V and 4 bases from J; junction bases left unmatched: 9. The CDR3 is 15 residues long. From germline, CDR1 is SGDLS and CDR2 YYNGEE. CDR3 sequence (DNA): TGTGCCAGCAGCCCCGCCGGGACAGGTCCCTATGGCTACACCTTC. Amino acid sequence: CASSPAGTGPYGYTF.

About this clone itself: The junction shows a germline mismatch at one end, possibly a read error. This sequence joins TRBV7-2 and TRBJ2-5; 7 bases match TRBD1. The length of the CDR3 is 13 residues. Germline assignment: CDR1 SGHTA and CDR2 FQGNSA. The CDR3 region is CASSPRQRGPIHF. The DNA for the CDR3 is TGTGCCAGCAGCCCACGGCAGAGGGGGCCCATCCACTTC.

The V call is TRBV2, the J call TRBJ1-5; perhaps TRBD1 as D (6 bases). From germline, CDR1 is SNHLY and CDR2 FYNNEI. Trimming shortened V by 3 bases and J by 0 bases, and 9 bases separated the two germline ends. The CDR3 runs 15 residues. The CDR3 DNA sequence: TGTGCCAGCAGTGATAGGGGGAATAGCAATCAGCCCCAGCATTTT. This codes for CASSDRGNSNQPQHF.

The chain recombines TRBV7-3 with TRBJ2-3; D may be TRBD2 (6 bases). V was trimmed by 4 bases and J by 4 bases, leaving 12 bases between them. This CDR3 region has 14 residues. The germline V gene encodes CDR1 SGHTA and CDR2 FQGTGA. As DNA, the CDR3 is TGTGCCAGCAGCTCCGGAGGGGCTGCAGATACGCAGTATTTT. Amino acid sequence: CASSSGGAADTQYF.

This rearrangement joins TRBV18 to TRBJ1-1; 7 nucleotides match TRBD1. The CDR3 consists of 15 residues. Germline V gene lookup returns CDR1 KGHSH and CDR2 LQKENI. Unmatched junction bases numbered 6, after V lost 4 bases and J lost 1 base. The CDR3 DNA sequence: TGTGCCAGCTCACTCGGACAGGTGCCGAACACTGAAGCTTTCTTT. It is translated as CASSLGQVPNTEAFF.

The rearrangement joins TRBV2 to TRBJ1-2; the D is unclear. Trimming pared 8 bases from V and 4 bases from J, leaving 11 bases between. This CDR3 spans 12 amino acids. In germline, CDR1 is SNHLY, CDR2 FYNNEI. The CDR3 DNA reads TGTGCCAGCGGGAGGGAGCCCTATGGCTACACCTTC. The encoded protein is CASGREPYGYTF.

The chain employs TRBV19 and TRBJ2-5; 7 nucleotides line up with TRBD2. The CDR3 contains 13 residues. V gave up 6 bases and J gave up 5 bases; unmatched junction bases: 6. Germline CDR1 is LNHDA and CDR2 is SQIVND (reference sequence). Written as DNA, the CDR3 is TGTGCCAGTAGGACGACTAGCTTGGAGACCCAGTACTTC. This codes for CASRTTSLETQYF.

The J gene is TRBJ2-5, the V gene TRBV18, with D perhaps TRBD2 (5 bases). The germline V gene has CDR1 KGHSH and CDR2 LQKENI. This CDR3 region has 15 residues. Deletions cut 2 bases from V and 1 base from J, with 11 bases between. The DNA for the CDR3 is TGTGCCAGCTCACCAGAGGGTCGCAGCCAAGAGACCCAGTACTTC. Translating it yields CASSPEGRSQETQYF.

The chain couples TRBV7-9 to TRBJ2-2; 9 bases fit TRBD2. Unmatched junction bases numbered 9, after V lost 5 bases and J lost 2 bases. The CDR3 is 17 residues long. From germline, CDR1 is SEHNR and CDR2 FQNEAQ (reference sequence). The CDR3 is CASSGRLADTNTGELFF. In DNA form, the CDR3 reads TGTGCCAGCAGCGGGAGACTAGCGGATACCAACACCGGGGAGCTGTTTTTT.

This clone was found many times. The V and J genes are TRBV25-1 and TRBJ2-5, with no clear D. The germline V gene has CDR1 MGHDK and CDR2 SYGVNS. The CDR3 has 12 amino acids. V was clipped by 6 bases and J by 5 bases, with 10 bases between them. The CDR3 loop is CASRRSQETQYF. Here the CDR3 DNA reads TGTGCCAGCAGACGATCACAGGAGACCCAGTACTTC.

This clone was seen more than once but under ten times. V usage is TRBV30 and J usage is TRBJ2-1; 12 nucleotides agree with TRBD2. The germline V gene encodes CDR1 GTSNPN and CDR2 SVGIG (reference sequence). The CDR3 length is 15 residues. J was trimmed by 6 bases and V by 1 base; bases with no gene match: 4. The CDR3 nucleotides are TGTGCCTGGAGTGGTCTAGCGGGGGGGCTCAATGAGCAGTTCTTC. It is translated as CAWSGLAGGLNEQFF.